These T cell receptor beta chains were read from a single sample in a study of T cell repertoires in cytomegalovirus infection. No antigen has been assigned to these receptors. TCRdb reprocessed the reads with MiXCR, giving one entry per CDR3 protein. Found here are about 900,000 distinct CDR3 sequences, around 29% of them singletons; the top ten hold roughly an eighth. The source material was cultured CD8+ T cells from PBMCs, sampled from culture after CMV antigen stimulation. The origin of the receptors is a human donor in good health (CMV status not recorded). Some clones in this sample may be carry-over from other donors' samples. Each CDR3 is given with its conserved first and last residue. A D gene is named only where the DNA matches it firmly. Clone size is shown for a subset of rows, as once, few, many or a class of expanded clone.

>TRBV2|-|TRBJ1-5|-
CASRQGFDGTFNQPQHF
TGTGCCAGCAGACAGGGATTCGACGGGACCTTCAATCAGCCCCAGCATTTT
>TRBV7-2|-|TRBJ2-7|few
CASSQVVGYEQYF
TGTGCCAGCAGCCAAGTGGTGGGATACGAGCAGTACTTC
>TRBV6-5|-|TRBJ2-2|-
CASSYSRYTGELFF
TGTGCCAGCAGTTACTCGCGCTACACCGGGGAGCTGTTTTTT
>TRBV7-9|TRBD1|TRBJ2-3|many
CASSRPGQGVLADTQYF
TGTGCCAGCAGCCGTCCGGGACAGGGGGTTCTGGCAGATACGCAGTATTTT
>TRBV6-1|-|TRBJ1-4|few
CASSGIDGGGKLFF
TGTGCCAGCAGTGGCATCGACGGCGGGGGTAAACTGTTTTTT
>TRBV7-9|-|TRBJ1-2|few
CASSLVTWTRGRDGYTF
TGTGCCAGCAGCCTAGTAACGTGGACCCGCGGACGGGATGGCTACACCTTC
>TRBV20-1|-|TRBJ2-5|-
CSATRLDAVEETQYF
TGCAGTGCTACTCGACTAGATGCGGTTGAGGAGACCCAGTACTTC
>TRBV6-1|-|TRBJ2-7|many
CASSVWDSSYEQYF
TGTGCCAGCAGTGTCTGGGACTCTAGTTACGAGCAGTACTTC
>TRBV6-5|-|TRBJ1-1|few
CASSYPTSVGATEAFF
TGTGCCAGCAGTTACCCAACGTCGGTAGGGGCCACTGAAGCTTTCTTT
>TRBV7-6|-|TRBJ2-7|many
CASSPPGRSSYEQYF
TGTGCCAGCAGCCCGCCAGGCAGGAGCTCCTACGAGCAGTACTTC
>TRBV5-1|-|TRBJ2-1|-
CASRTQLGYNEQFF
TGCGCCAGCAGAACCCAACTGGGTTACAATGAGCAGTTCTTC
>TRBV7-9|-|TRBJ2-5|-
CASTLVVSRETQYF
TGTGCCAGCACCTTGGTGGTATCGAGAGAGACCCAGTACTTC
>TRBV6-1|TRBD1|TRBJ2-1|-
CASSDTGGAYNEQFF
TGTGCCAGCAGTGATACAGGGGGCGCTTACAATGAGCAGTTCTTC
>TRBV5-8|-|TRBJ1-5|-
CASSLKSRFSNQPQHF
TGTGCCAGCAGCTTGAAGTCTCGGTTTAGCAATCAGCCCCAGCATTTT
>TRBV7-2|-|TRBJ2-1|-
CASSPDLSSYNEQFF
TGTGCCAGCAGCCCGGACTTAAGCTCCTACAATGAGCAGTTCTTC
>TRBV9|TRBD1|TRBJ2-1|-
CASSPGTGDSYNEQFF
TGTGCCAGCAGCCCCGGGACAGGCGACTCCTACAATGAGCAGTTCTTC
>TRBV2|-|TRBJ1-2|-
CASRIGGLYGYTF
TGTGCCAGCAGAATCGGGGGCCTGTATGGCTACACCTTC
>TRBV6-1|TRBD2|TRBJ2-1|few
CASGPLGGEYNEQFF
TGTGCCAGCGGTCCTCTCGGGGGGGAGTACAATGAGCAGTTCTTC
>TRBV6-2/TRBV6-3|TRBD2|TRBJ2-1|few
CASSPSTGGGFNEQFF
TGTGCCAGCAGCCCTTCCACTGGCGGGGGGTTCAATGAGCAGTTCTTC
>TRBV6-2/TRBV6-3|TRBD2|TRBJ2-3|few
CASSYTRGGTDTQYF
TGTGCCAGCAGTTATACGCGGGGGGGCACAGATACGCAGTATTTT
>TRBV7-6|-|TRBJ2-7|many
CASSSSGQTDSYEQYF
TGTGCCAGCAGCTCGTCGGGACAAACCGATTCCTACGAGCAGTACTTC
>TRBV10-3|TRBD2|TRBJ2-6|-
CAISEGGTSAVGANVLTF
TGTGCCATCAGTGAAGGCGGAACTAGCGCGGTTGGGGCCAACGTCCTGACTTTC
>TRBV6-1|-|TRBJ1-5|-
CASSDDLRGNQSQHF
TGTGCCAGCAGTGACGACCTGAGGGGAAATCAGTCCCAGCATTTT
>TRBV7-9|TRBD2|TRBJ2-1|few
CASSPRTSGGFGEQFF
TGTGCCAGCAGCCCACGGACTAGCGGGGGTTTTGGTGAGCAGTTCTTC
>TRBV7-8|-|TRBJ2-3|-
CASSFPGDGLTDTQYF
TGTGCCAGCAGCTTTCCAGGGGATGGGCTCACAGATACGCAGTATTTT
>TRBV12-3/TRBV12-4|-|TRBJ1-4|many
CASSLELGEPANEKLFF
TGTGCCAGCAGTTTGGAACTAGGGGAGCCAGCTAATGAAAAACTGTTTTTT
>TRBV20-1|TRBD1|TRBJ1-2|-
CSATGDSKNDGYTF
TGCAGTGCTACTGGGGACAGTAAAAATGATGGCTACACCTTC
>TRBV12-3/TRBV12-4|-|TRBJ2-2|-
CASSLSYGPGELFF
TGTGCCAGCAGTTTGAGCTACGGCCCCGGGGAGCTGTTTTTT
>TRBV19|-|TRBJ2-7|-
CASSIVPGGYEQYF
TGTGCCAGTAGTATAGTCCCCGGCGGCTACGAGCAGTACTTC
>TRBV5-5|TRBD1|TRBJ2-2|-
CASSADRGRNTGELFF
TGTGCCAGCAGCGCTGACAGGGGACGCAACACCGGGGAGCTGTTTTTT
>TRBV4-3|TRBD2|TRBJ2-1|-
CASSQQTSGGAYNEQFF
TGCGCCAGCAGCCAACAAACTAGCGGGGGGGCCTACAATGAGCAGTTCTTC
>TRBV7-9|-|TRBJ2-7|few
CASSSSGGAAYEQYF
TGTGCCAGCAGCTCGTCCGGGGGAGCCGCCTACGAGCAGTACTTC
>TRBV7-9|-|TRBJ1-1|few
CASSRLGTMNTEAFF
TGTGCCAGCAGCCGACTAGGGACAATGAACACTGAAGCTTTCTTT
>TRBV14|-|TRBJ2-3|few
CASSPGYPPQYF
TGTGCCAGCAGCCCCGGTTACCCCCCGCAGTATTTT
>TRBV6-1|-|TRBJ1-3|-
CASSPMDNNSGNTIYF
TGTGCCAGCAGCCCTATGGACAACAACTCTGGAAACACCATATATTTT
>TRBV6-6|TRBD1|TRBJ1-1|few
CASSGQAWGTEAFF
TGTGCCAGCAGCGGACAGGCCTGGGGGACTGAAGCTTTCTTT
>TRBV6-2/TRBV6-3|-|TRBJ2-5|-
CASSSGKRQETQYF
TGTGCCAGCAGTTCCGGAAAGCGACAAGAGACCCAGTACTTC
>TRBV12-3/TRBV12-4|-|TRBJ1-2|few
CASSFLNNYGYTF
TGTGCCAGCAGTTTCCTAAATAACTATGGCTACACCTTC
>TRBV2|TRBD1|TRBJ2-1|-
CASRVDRGGYNEQFF
TGTGCCAGCAGAGTTGACAGGGGGGGCTACAATGAGCAGTTCTTC
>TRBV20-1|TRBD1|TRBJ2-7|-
CSARGQGSYEQYF
TGCAGTGCTCGGGGACAGGGCTCCTACGAGCAGTACTTC
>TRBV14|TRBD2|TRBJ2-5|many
CASSHWTSGRRETQYF
TGTGCCAGCAGCCATTGGACTAGCGGGAGAAGGGAGACCCAGTACTTC
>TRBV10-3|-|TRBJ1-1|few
CAIRVTENTEAFF
TGTGCCATCAGGGTGACAGAGAACACTGAAGCTTTCTTT
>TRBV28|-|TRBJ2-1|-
CASSFWGESNEQFF
TGTGCCAGCAGTTTCTGGGGGGAGTCCAATGAGCAGTTCTTC
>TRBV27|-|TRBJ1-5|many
CASQKDGGQPQHF
TGTGCCAGCCAGAAGGACGGCGGTCAGCCCCAGCATTTT
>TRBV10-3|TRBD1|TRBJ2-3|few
CAIWDRDTDTQYF
TGTGCCATCTGGGACAGAGACACAGATACGCAGTATTTT
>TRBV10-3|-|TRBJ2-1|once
CAISGDGTNEQFF
TGTGCCATCAGTGGTGATGGGACCAATGAGCAGTTCTTC
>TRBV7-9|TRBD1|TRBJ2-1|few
CASSFSGQGNRNEQFF
TGTGCCAGCAGCTTCTCGGGACAGGGTAACCGGAATGAGCAGTTCTTC
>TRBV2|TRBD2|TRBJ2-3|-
CASRKSRGGSTDTQYF
TGTGCCAGCAGGAAGTCACGGGGGGGAAGCACAGATACGCAGTATTTT
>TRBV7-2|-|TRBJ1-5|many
CASSLVGPQHF
TGTGCCAGCAGCTTAGTTGGGCCCCAGCATTTT
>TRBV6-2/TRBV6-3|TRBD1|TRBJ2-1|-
CASSYSGGIYNEQSF
TGTGCCAGCAGTTACTCAGGGGGCATCTACAATGAGCAGTCCTTC